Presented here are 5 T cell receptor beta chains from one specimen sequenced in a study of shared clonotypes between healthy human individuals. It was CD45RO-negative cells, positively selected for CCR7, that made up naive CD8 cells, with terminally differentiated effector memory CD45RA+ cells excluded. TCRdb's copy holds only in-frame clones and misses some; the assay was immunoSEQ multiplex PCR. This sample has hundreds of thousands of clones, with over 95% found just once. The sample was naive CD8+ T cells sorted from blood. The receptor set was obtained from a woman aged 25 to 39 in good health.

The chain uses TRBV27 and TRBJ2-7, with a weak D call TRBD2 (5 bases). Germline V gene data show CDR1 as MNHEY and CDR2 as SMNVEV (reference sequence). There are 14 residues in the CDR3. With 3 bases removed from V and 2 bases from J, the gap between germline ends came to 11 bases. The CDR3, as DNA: TGTGCCAGCAGTTTCTCCGGGATTCCCTACGAGCAGTACTTC. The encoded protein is CASSFSGIPYEQYF.

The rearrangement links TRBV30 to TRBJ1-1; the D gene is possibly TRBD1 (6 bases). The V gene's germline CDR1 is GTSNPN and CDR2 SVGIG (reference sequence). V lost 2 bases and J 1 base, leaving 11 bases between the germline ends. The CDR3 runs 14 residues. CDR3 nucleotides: TGTGCCTGGAGTACAGGGAGTGGGAACACTGAAGCTTTCTTT. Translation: CAWSTGSGNTEAFF.

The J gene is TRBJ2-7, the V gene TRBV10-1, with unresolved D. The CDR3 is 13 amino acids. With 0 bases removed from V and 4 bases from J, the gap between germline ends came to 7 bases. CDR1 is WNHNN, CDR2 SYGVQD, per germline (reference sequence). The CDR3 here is CASSESAEYEQYF. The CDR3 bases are TGCGCCAGCAGTGAGTCGGCAGAGTACGAGCAGTACTTC.

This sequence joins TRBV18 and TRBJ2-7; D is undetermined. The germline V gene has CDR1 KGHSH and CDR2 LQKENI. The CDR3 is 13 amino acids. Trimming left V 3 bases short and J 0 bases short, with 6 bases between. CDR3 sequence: CASSPVGSYEQYF. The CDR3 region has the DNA TGTGCCAGCTCACCGGTAGGCTCCTACGAGCAGTACTTC.

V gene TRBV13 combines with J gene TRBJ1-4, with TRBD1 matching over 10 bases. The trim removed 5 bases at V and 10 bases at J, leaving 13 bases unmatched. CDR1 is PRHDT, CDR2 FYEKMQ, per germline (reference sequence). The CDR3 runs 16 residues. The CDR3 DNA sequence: TGTGCCAGCAGCCCCAGAAAGGGGACAGGGGCCGTAAAACTGTTTTTT. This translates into CASSPRKGTGAVKLFF.